This T cell receptor beta chain emerged from a study of neurological immune-mediated disorders. Study-wide findings and caveats: In HTLV-1-associated myelopathy, TCR clonal expansion was greatest, and in multiple sclerosis it was least, below healthy controls.

Each CDR3 protein gets one entry after TCRdb re-called the 5' RACE reads with MiXCR. The table includes about 44,000 distinct CDR3 sequences, 20% to 25% detected once. Time point of the sample: technical triplicate 3. The germline V gene has CDR1 SGHKS and CDR2 YYEKEE (reference sequence). This CDR3 has 15 amino acids. V dropped 4 bases and J dropped 4 bases, with 16 bases sitting between them. This clonotype was picked up many times. Its antigen remains unidentified. Material for sequencing was PBMCs. The clonotype was recovered from a man between 60 and 70 years old with HTLV-1-associated myelopathy (HAM/TSP). The chain recombines TRBV5-5 with TRBJ2-3; D is undetermined. CDR3 nucleotides: TGTGCCAGCAGCGTAGGCCATGGGGTGGCAGATACGCAGTATTTT. Translated, it gives CASSVGHGVADTQYF.